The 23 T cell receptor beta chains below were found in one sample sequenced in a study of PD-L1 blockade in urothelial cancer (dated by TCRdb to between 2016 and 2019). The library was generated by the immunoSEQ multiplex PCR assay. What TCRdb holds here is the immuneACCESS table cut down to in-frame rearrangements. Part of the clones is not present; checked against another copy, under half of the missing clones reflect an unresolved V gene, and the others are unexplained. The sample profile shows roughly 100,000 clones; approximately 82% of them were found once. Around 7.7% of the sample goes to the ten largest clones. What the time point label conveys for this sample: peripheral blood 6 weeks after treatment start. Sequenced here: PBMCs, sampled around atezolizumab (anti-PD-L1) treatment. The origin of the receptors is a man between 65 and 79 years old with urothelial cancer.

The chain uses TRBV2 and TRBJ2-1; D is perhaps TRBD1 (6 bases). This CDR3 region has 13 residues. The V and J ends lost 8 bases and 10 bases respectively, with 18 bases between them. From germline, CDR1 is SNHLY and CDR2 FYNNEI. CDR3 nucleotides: TGTGCCAGCTCCCTCGAGGGGGTTGAGGAGCAGTTCTTC. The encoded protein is CASSLEGVEEQFF.

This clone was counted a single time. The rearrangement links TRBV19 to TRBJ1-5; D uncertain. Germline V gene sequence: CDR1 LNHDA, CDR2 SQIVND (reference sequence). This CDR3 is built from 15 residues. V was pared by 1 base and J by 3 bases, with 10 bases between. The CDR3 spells CASSIAGFTNQPQHF. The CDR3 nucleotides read TGTGCCAGTAGTATAGCCGGGTTTACCAATCAGCCCCAGCATTTT.

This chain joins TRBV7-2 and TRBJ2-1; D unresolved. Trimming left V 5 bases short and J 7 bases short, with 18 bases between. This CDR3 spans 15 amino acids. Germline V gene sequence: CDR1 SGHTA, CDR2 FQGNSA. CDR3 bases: TGTGCCAGCAGCCGTGAGGTCCGGATGGAAAATGAGCAGTTCTTC. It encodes CASSREVRMENEQFF.

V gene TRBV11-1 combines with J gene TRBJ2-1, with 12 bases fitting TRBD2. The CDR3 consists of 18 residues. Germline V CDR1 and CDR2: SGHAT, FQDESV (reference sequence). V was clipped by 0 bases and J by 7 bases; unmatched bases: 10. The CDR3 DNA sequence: TGTGCCAGCAGCTTAGCGTTGGGGACTAGCGGGCGCTTGAATGAGCAGTTCTTC. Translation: CASSLALGTSGRLNEQFF.

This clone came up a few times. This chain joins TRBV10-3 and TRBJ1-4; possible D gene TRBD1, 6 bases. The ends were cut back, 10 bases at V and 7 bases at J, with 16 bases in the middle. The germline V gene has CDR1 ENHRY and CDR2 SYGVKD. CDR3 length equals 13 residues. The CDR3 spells CATGTTEFEKLFF. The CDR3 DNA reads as TGTGCCACAGGGACAACCGAATTTGAAAAACTGTTTTTT.

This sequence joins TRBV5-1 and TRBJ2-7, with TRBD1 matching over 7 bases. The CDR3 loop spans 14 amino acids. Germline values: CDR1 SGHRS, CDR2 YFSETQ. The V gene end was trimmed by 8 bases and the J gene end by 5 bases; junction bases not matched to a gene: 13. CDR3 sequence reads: CASQALEGANEQYF. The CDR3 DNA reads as TGCGCCAGTCAGGCCTTAGAGGGGGCGAACGAGCAGTACTTC. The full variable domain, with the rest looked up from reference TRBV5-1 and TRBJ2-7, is KAGVTQTPRYLIKTRGQQVTLSCSPISGHRSVSWYQQTPGQGLQFLFEYFSETQRNKGNFPGRFSGRQFSNSRSEMNVSTLELGDSALYLCASQALEGANEQYFGPGTRLTVT.

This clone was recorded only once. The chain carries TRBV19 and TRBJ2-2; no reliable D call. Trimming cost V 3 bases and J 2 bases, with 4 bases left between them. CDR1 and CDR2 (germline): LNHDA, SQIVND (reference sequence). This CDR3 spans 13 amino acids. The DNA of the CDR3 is TGTGCCAGTAGTATGACAAACACCGGGGAGCTGTTTTTT. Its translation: CASSMTNTGELFF.

The CDR3 bases are TGTGCCAGCAGCACCACGTGGGACAGTTCCTACGAGCAGTACTTC. As protein: CASSTTWDSSYEQYF. This chain links TRBV5-5 with TRBJ2-7; 7 bases fit TRBD1. V trimming: 4 bases; J trimming: 1 base; junction bases outside the gene matches: 8. CDR1 is SGHKS, CDR2 YYEKEE, per germline (reference sequence). The CDR3 extends over 15 amino acids.

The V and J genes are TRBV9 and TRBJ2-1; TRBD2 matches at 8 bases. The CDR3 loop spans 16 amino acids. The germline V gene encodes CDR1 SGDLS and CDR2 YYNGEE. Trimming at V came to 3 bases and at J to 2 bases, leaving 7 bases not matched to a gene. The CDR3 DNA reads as TGTGCCAGCAGCGGTAGTAGCGGGGTTCCCTACAATGAGCAGTTCTTC. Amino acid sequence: CASSGSSGVPYNEQFF.

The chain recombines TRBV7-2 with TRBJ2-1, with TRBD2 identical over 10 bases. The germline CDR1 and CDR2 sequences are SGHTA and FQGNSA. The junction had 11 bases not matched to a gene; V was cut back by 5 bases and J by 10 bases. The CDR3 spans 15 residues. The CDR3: CASSLTSGTFSEQFF. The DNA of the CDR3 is TGTGCCAGCAGCCTAACTAGCGGGACCTTCTCCGAGCAGTTCTTC.

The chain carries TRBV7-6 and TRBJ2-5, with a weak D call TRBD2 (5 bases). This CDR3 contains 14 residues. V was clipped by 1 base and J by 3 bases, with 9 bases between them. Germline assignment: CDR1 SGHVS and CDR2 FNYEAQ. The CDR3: CASSLVEGEETQYF. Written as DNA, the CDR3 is TGTGCCAGCAGCTTAGTTGAGGGAGAAGAGACCCAGTACTTC.

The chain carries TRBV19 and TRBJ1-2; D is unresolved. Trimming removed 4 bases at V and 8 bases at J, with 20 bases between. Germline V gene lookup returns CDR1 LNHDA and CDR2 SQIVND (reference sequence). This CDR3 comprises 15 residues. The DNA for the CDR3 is TGTGCCAGTAGTACGAAAGGCGGGAGCGCCGTCGGCTACACCTTC. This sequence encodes CASSTKGGSAVGYTF.

The CDR3 loop reads CASSPDRGSGNTIYF. As DNA, the CDR3 is TGTGCCAGCTCACCAGACAGGGGCTCTGGAAACACCATATATTTT. The V gene is TRBV18, the J gene TRBJ1-3; 8 nucleotides agree with TRBD1. The CDR3 is 15 amino acids. Trimming cost V 2 bases and J 0 bases; bases outside gene matches: 0. Germline V gene sequence: CDR1 KGHSH, CDR2 LQKENI.

The DNA for the CDR3 is TGTGCCAGTACCCCTGGGACAGTGGATTACAATGAGCAGTTCTTC. This encodes CASTPGTVDYNEQFF. This chain uses TRBV19 with TRBJ2-1; TRBD1 aligns across 7 bases. The CDR3 length is 15 residues. J was trimmed by 4 bases and V by 7 bases; bases with no gene match: 10. Germline values: CDR1 LNHDA, CDR2 SQIVND (reference sequence). Supplemented by reference TRBV19 and TRBJ2-1, the full variable domain reads DGGITQSPKYLFRKEGQNVTLSCEQNLNHDAMYWYRQDPGQGLRLIYYSQIVNDFQKGDIAEGYSVSREKKESFPLTVTSAQKNPTAFYLCASTPGTVDYNEQFFGPGTRLTVL.

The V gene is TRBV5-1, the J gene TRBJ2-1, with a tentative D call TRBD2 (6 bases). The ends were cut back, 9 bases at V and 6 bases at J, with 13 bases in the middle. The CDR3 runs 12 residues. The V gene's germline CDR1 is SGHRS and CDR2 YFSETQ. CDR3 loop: CATSSGGNEQFF. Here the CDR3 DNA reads TGCGCCACCTCCTCCGGGGGCAATGAGCAGTTCTTC.

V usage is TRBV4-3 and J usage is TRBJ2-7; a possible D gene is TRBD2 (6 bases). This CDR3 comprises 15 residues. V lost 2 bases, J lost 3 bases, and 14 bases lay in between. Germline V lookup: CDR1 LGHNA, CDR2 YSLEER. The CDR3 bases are TGCGCCAGCAGCCAAAGTTGGGAGGTATTCTACGAGCAGTACTTC. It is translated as CASSQSWEVFYEQYF.

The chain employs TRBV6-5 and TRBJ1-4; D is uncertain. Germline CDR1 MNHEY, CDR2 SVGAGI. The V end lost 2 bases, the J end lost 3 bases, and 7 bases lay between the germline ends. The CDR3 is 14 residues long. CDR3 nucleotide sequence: TGTGCCAGCAGTTACGCCAGGCCTAATGAAAAACTGTTTTTT. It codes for CASSYARPNEKLFF.

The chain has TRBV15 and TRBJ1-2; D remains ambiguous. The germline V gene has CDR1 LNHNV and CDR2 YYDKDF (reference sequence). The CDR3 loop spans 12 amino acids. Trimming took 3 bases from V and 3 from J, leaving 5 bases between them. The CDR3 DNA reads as TGTGCCACCAGCAGGGCAGACTATGGCTACACCTTC. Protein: CATSRADYGYTF. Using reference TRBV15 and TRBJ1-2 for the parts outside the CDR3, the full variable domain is DAMVIQNPRYQVTQFGKPVTLSCSQTLNHNVMYWYQQKSSQAPKLLFHYYDKDFNNEADTPDNFQSRRPNTSFCFLDIRSPGLGDTAMYLCATSRADYGYTFGSGTRLTVV.

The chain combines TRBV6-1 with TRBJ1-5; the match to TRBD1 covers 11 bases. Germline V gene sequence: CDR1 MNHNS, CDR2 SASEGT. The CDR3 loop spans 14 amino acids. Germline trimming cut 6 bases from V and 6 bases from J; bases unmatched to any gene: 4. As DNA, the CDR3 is TGTGCCAGCAGAGGGACAGGGGGTGCTCAGCCCCAGCATTTT. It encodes CASRGTGGAQPQHF.

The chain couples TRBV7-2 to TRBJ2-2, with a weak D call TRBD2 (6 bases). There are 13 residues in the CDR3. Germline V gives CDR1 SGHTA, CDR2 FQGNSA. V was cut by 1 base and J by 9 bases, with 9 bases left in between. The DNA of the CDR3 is TGTGCCAGCAGCTTAGTGGGGGGACGGGAGCTGTTTTTT. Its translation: CASSLVGGRELFF.

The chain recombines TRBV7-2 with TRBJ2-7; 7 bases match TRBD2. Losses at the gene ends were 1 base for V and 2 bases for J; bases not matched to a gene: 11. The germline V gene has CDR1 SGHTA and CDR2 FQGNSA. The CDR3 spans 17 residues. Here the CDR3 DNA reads TGTGCCAGCAGCTTAGGTTTTCTAGCGGAGATCCCCTACGAGCAGTACTTC. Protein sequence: CASSLGFLAEIPYEQYF.

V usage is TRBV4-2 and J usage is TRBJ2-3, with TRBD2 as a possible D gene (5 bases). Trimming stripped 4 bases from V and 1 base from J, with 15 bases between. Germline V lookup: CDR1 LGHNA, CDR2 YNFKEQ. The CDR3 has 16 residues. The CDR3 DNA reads TGTGCCAGCAGCCGAGAGACTATCGGGGGCACAGATACGCAGTATTTT. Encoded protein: CASSRETIGGTDTQYF.

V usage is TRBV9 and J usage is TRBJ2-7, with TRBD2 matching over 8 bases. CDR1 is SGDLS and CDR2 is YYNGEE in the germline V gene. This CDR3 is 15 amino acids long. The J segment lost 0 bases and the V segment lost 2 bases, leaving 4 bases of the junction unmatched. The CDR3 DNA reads TGTGCCAGCAGCGTGGCTAGCGGGCCCTCCTACGAGCAGTACTTC. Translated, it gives CASSVASGPSYEQYF. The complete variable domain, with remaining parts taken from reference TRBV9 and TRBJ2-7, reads DSGVTQTPKHLITATGQRVTLRCSPRSGDLSVYWYQQSLDQGLQFLIQYYNGEERAKGNILERFSAQQFPDLHSELNLSSLELGDSALYFCASSVASGPSYEQYFGPGTRLTVT.